The present T cell receptor beta chain was sequenced within a study of blood T cell repertoires in COVID-19. Study background: T cells, B-cell-depleted T cells, or PBMCs provided the cDNA or gDNA that served as material.

Profiling relied on immunoSEQ multiplex PCR, and the TCRdb table lists in-frame clones only, not all of them. The sample records about 49,000 clones, under 90% being singletons. The V end lost 5 bases, the J end lost 3 bases, and 13 bases lay between the germline ends. Germline loops: CDR1 LNHDA, CDR2 SQIVND (reference sequence). The CDR3 sequence is 14 residues long. The Seattle site enrolled patients during active infection and followed them longitudinally. This clonotype was sampled from a woman aged 80 or over with COVID-19, enrolled during active disease. The rearrangement joins TRBV19 to TRBJ1-1; a weak D match, TRBD1 (6 bases). The sample consisted of peripheral blood. The CDR3 DNA reads as TGTGCCAGTAGTGCCAGACAGGTCTACACTGAAGCTTTCTTT. Residues: CASSARQVYTEAFF.